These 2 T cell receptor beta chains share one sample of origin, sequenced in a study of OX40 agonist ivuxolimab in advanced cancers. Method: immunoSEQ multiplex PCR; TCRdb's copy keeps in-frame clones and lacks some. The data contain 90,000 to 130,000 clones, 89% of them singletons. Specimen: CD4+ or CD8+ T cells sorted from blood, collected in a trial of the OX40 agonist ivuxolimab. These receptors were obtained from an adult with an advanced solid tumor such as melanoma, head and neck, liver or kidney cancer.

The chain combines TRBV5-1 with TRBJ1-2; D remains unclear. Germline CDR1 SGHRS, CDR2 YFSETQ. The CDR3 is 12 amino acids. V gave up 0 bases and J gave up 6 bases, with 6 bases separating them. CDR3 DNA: TGCGCCAGCAGCTTGGTGAGAGATGGCTACACCTTC. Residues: CASSLVRDGYTF.

Here the CDR3 DNA reads TGTGCCAGCAGTTTCTCAGAACTAGCTAGGAACACCGGGGAGCTGTTTTTT. Translated, it gives CASSFSELARNTGELFF. This chain links TRBV21-1 with TRBJ2-2; the D call TRBD2 from the table was never checked on the DNA. TRBV21-1 is designated a pseudogene. The CDR3 is 17 amino acids.